The 31 T cell receptor beta chains given below trace back to one sample, sequenced in a study of shared clonotypes between healthy human individuals. Sequencing was performed with immunoSEQ multiplex PCR; in TCRdb, only in-frame clones are kept and a portion is missing. The repertoire holds under 1 million clones, with about 97% as singletons. Naive CD8 populations comprised CD45RO-negative cells positively selected for CCR7, excluding terminally differentiated effector memory CD45RA+ cells. The sequencing sample was made of naive CD8+ T cells sorted from blood. Receptors originate from a man aged 25-40 years in good health.

The chain carries TRBV19 and TRBJ2-3, with D hard to call. Trimming took 4 bases from V and 4 from J, leaving 18 bases between them. Germline V gene sequence: CDR1 LNHDA, CDR2 SQIVND (reference sequence). The CDR3 totals 16 residues. The CDR3 here is CASSTLALRWSDTQYF. The CDR3 region has the DNA TGTGCCAGTAGTACTCTCGCGCTTCGTTGGTCAGATACGCAGTATTTT.

The chain is built from TRBV13 and TRBJ1-2; a weak D match, TRBD1 (5 bases). This CDR3 is 14 amino acids long. Looked up from germline, CDR1 is PRHDT and CDR2 is FYEKMQ (reference sequence). Trimming left V 8 bases short and J 6 bases short, with 19 bases between. CDR3 loop: CASQPFPGRDGYTF. CDR3 DNA: TGTGCCAGCCAACCCTTCCCGGGACGGGATGGCTACACCTTC.

The chain uses TRBV15 and TRBJ2-2; 7 bases line up with TRBD1. The junction had 5 bases not matched to a gene; V was cut back by 0 bases and J by 1 base. The germline V gene encodes CDR1 LNHNV and CDR2 YYDKDF (reference sequence). The CDR3 is 17 amino acids. The CDR3 loop reads CATSRDKWDRNTGELFF. The DNA of the CDR3 is TGTGCCACCAGCAGAGATAAGTGGGACAGGAACACCGGGGAGCTGTTTTTT.

The chain joins TRBV7-2 to TRBJ2-1, with 8 bases that match TRBD1. Germline CDR1 and CDR2: SGHTA and FQGNSA. Trimming cost V 4 bases and J 3 bases; bases outside gene matches: 8. CDR3 size: 16 residues. This chain's CDR3 is CASSSLGQGHYNEQFF. CDR3 DNA sequence: TGTGCCAGCAGCTCTCTTGGACAGGGCCACTACAATGAGCAGTTCTTC.

CDR3 protein: CSANIGTEAFF. CDR3 DNA: TGCAGCGCCAACATCGGCACTGAAGCTTTCTTT. The chain has TRBV29-1 and TRBJ1-1, with unresolved D. The germline gives CDR1 SQVTM, CDR2 ANQGSEA. The CDR3 sequence is 11 residues long. Trimming stripped 7 bases from V and 4 bases from J, with 10 bases between.

This clone appeared a single time. The chain has TRBV5-1 and TRBJ1-3, with 10 bases that match TRBD1. This CDR3 is 15 amino acids long. Germline V gene data show CDR1 as SGHRS and CDR2 as YFSETQ. With 4 bases clipped from V and 4 bases from J, the junction kept 5 bases outside the gene matches. In DNA form, the CDR3 reads TGCGCCAGCAGCGACCGGGACAGGGGAGGAAACACCATATATTTT. It codes for CASSDRDRGGNTIYF.

DNA for the CDR3: TGCGCCAGCAGCTTGGGCCAGGGAATCGTTGAAGCTTTCTTT. It codes for CASSLGQGIVEAFF. The chain joins TRBV5-1 to TRBJ1-1; TRBD1 might be the D (5 bases). Germline CDR1 SGHRS, CDR2 YFSETQ. The CDR3 is 14 amino acids. Trimming stripped 0 bases from V and 7 bases from J, with 13 bases between.

V and J are TRBV4-1 and TRBJ2-7; 10 bases align to TRBD1. With 3 bases clipped from V and 2 bases from J, the junction kept 4 bases outside the gene matches. The germline V gene encodes CDR1 MGHRA and CDR2 YSYEKL. This CDR3 is 15 amino acids long. The CDR3 reads CASSQRGQGTYEQYF. The CDR3 DNA reads as TGCGCCAGCAGCCAGCGGGGACAGGGGACCTACGAGCAGTACTTC.

This chain uses TRBV15 with TRBJ2-7; 7 positions agree with TRBD1. The CDR3 length is 13 residues. In germline, CDR1 is LNHNV, CDR2 YYDKDF (reference sequence). With 1 base clipped from V and 9 bases from J, the junction kept 6 bases outside the gene matches. The CDR3 loop is CATSRVDYRGQYF. CDR3 sequence (DNA): TGTGCCACCAGCAGAGTAGACTACAGGGGGCAGTACTTC. Looking up the rest from reference TRBV15 and TRBJ2-7 gives the full variable domain: DAMVIQNPRYQVTQFGKPVTLSCSQTLNHNVMYWYQQKSSQAPKLLFHYYDKDFNNEADTPDNFQSRRPNTSFCFLDIRSPGLGDTAMYLCATSRVDYRGQYFGPGTRLTVT.

The chain employs TRBV27 and TRBJ2-1, with a weak D call TRBD1 (5 bases). V lost 0 bases and J 8 bases, leaving 14 bases between the germline ends. The germline V gene encodes CDR1 MNHEY and CDR2 SMNVEV (reference sequence). The CDR3 extends over 15 amino acids. The CDR3 DNA reads as TGTGCCAGCAGTTTATCGGTGCAGGGAATTTATGAGCAGTTCTTC. Protein product: CASSLSVQGIYEQFF.

This chain joins TRBV2 and TRBJ2-3; the D gene is possibly TRBD2 (7 bases). The germline V gene has CDR1 SNHLY and CDR2 FYNNEI. This CDR3 spans 16 amino acids. V was trimmed by 8 bases and J by 0 bases, leaving 18 bases between them. CDR3 residues: CASPVRRGPSTDTQYF. The CDR3, as DNA: TGTGCCAGCCCCGTGAGGCGGGGGCCTAGCACAGATACGCAGTATTTT. Supplemented by reference TRBV2 and TRBJ2-3, the full variable domain reads EPEVTQTPSHQVTQMGQEVILRCVPISNHLYFYWYRQILGQKVEFLVSFYNNEISEKSEIFDDQFSVERPDGSNFTLKIRSTKLEDSAMYFCASPVRRGPSTDTQYFGPGTRLTVL.

V gene TRBV6-5 combines with J gene TRBJ2-3; 11 bases are shared with TRBD1. Germline V gene lookup returns CDR1 MNHEY and CDR2 SVGAGI. The CDR3 has 15 residues. The V gene end was trimmed by 0 bases and the J gene end by 5 bases; junction bases not matched to a gene: 1. The CDR3 here is CASSYSGQGGDTQYF. The CDR3 bases are TGTGCCAGCAGTTACTCGGGACAGGGGGGAGATACGCAGTATTTT.

The V gene is TRBV27, the J gene TRBJ2-7, with D unresolved. V lost 4 bases and J 2 bases, leaving 15 bases between the germline ends. Per the germline V gene, CDR1 is MNHEY and CDR2 is SMNVEV (reference sequence). There are 15 residues in the CDR3. The CDR3, as DNA: TGTGCCAGCAGTTCCATGACTGAAAGGGCCTACGAGCAGTACTTC. Its translation: CASSSMTERAYEQYF.

This clone was recorded only once. The chain links TRBV2 to TRBJ2-1; 9 bases are shared with TRBD2. There are 16 residues in the CDR3. V shed 4 bases, J shed 1 base, and the junction held 5 bases outside the gene matches. Germline CDR1 and CDR2: SNHLY and FYNNEI. The CDR3 DNA is TGTGCCAGCAGTGTAGGCCTAGCGGGATCCTACAATGAGCAGTTCTTC. Translated, it gives CASSVGLAGSYNEQFF.

The chain recombines TRBV6-5 with TRBJ1-5; D ambiguous. The V gene lost 3 bases and the J gene lost 3 bases, with 12 bases spanning the gap. From germline, CDR1 is MNHEY and CDR2 SVGAGI. The CDR3 length is 15 residues. CDR3 DNA sequence: TGTGCCAGCAGTTATGCACAGAACAACAATCAGCCCCAGCATTTT. It yields the protein CASSYAQNNNQPQHF.

The rearrangement links TRBV5-8 to TRBJ2-1; D may correspond to TRBD1 or TRBD2 (5 bases each). V lost 7 bases and J 7 bases, leaving 24 bases between the germline ends. The CDR3 is made up of 16 amino acids. Germline loops: CDR1 SGHTS, CDR2 YDEGEE. In nucleotides, the CDR3 is TGTGCCAGCTTATTTAGGTGGGACCCGAAGTTGAATGAGCAGTTCTTC. This translates into CASLFRWDPKLNEQFF.

V and J are TRBV19 and TRBJ1-2; D is possibly TRBD1 (6 bases). Per germline, CDR1 LNHDA and CDR2 SQIVND (reference sequence). The CDR3 has 13 amino acids. The V end lost 8 bases, the J end lost 3 bases, and 13 bases lay between the germline ends. CDR3: CASSQGKYYGYTF. The CDR3 DNA is TGTGCCAGTTCTCAGGGGAAGTACTATGGCTACACCTTC.

The CDR3 spells CASSGASGSFSYNEQFF. DNA of the CDR3: TGCGCCAGCAGTGGGGCTAGCGGATCATTCTCCTACAATGAGCAGTTCTTC. The chain recombines TRBV10-1 with TRBJ2-1, with 7 bases that match TRBD2. This CDR3 is 17 amino acids long. Germline CDR1 reads WNHNN; CDR2 reads SYGVQD (reference sequence). V shed 4 bases and J 0 bases; nucleotides not matched to a gene: 9.

This sequence joins TRBV7-9 and TRBJ2-7; TRBD1 matches at 9 bases. The trim removed 8 bases at V and 3 bases at J, leaving 5 bases unmatched. This CDR3 is 13 amino acids long. Looked up from germline, CDR1 is SEHNR and CDR2 is FQNEAQ (reference sequence). The CDR3 bases are TGTGCCAGCGAGGGACAGGGCCACTACGAGCAGTACTTC. This gives the protein CASEGQGHYEQYF.

The chain links TRBV5-1 to TRBJ2-7; TRBD1 is a possible D gene (7 bases). V lost 0 bases and J lost 3, with 13 bases in between. The CDR3 is 15 amino acids. Germline values: CDR1 SGHRS, CDR2 YFSETQ. CDR3: CASSLGQGGNYEQYF. DNA of the CDR3: TGCGCCAGCAGCTTGGGACAGGGAGGAAACTACGAGCAGTACTTC.

The rearrangement uses TRBV13 and TRBJ2-7; D possibly corresponds to TRBD1 (5 bases). The CDR3 runs to 14 residues. The germline V gene encodes CDR1 PRHDT and CDR2 FYEKMQ (reference sequence). V lost 5 bases and J lost 5, with 16 bases in between. This CDR3 reads CASSLDSTQDEQYF. The DNA for the CDR3 is TGTGCCAGCAGCCTCGACAGCACCCAGGACGAGCAGTACTTC.

V and J are TRBV29-1 and TRBJ2-3, with TRBD2 matching 8 bases. With 2 bases clipped from V and 0 bases from J, the junction kept 7 bases outside the gene matches. The CDR3 sequence is 16 residues long. Germline V CDR1 and CDR2: SQVTM, ANQGSEA. In DNA, the CDR3 is TGCAGCGTTGAACAGACTAGCGAGGCTAGCACAGATACGCAGTATTTT. Protein product: CSVEQTSEASTDTQYF.

The CDR3 loop reads CASSPTGRRQPQHF. The CDR3, as DNA: TGTGCCAGCAGTCCGACAGGGAGGCGCCAGCCCCAGCATTTT. V gene TRBV27 combines with J gene TRBJ1-5; 7 nucleotides line up with TRBD1. This CDR3 is built from 14 residues. The J segment lost 7 bases and the V segment lost 5 bases, leaving 8 bases of the junction unmatched. CDR1 is MNHEY and CDR2 is SMNVEV in the germline V gene (reference sequence).

The chain combines TRBV7-8 with TRBJ2-1, with 7 bases lining up with TRBD2. The V and J ends lost 2 bases and 6 bases, in that order; junction bases with no gene match: 10. The germline gives CDR1 SGHVS, CDR2 FQNEAQ. The CDR3 is 16 residues long. CDR3 protein: CASSLMAGVMRNEQFF. CDR3 coding DNA: TGTGCCAGCAGCTTAATGGCGGGAGTGATGCGCAATGAGCAGTTCTTC.

The chain employs TRBV4-1 and TRBJ2-3; the D is unclear. Deletions cut 0 bases from V and 2 bases from J, with 12 bases between. The germline V gene has CDR1 MGHRA and CDR2 YSYEKL. The CDR3 consists of 16 residues. The CDR3 DNA is TGCGCCAGCAGCCAAGATCGGCTGGAGAACACAGATACGCAGTATTTT. It yields the protein CASSQDRLENTDTQYF.

The gene calls are TRBV5-6 and TRBJ2-7; 10 nucleotides align to TRBD1. V lost 3 bases, J lost 3 bases, and 9 bases stayed unmatched. The CDR3 consists of 16 residues. Looked up from germline, CDR1 is SGHDT and CDR2 is YYEEEE. The CDR3 protein is CASSSTGQGFYYEQYF. The DNA for the CDR3 is TGTGCCAGCAGCTCAACGGGACAGGGGTTCTACTACGAGCAGTACTTC.

V usage is TRBV7-9 and J usage is TRBJ1-1, with D maybe TRBD1 (6 bases). This CDR3 is built from 11 residues. Per germline, CDR1 SEHNR and CDR2 FQNEAQ (reference sequence). The CDR3 spells CAGGRGTEAFF. Written as DNA, the CDR3 is TGTGCAGGGGGTCGAGGCACTGAAGCTTTCTTT.

The chain links TRBV25-1 to TRBJ2-1; 11 nucleotides match TRBD2. Germline V CDR1 and CDR2: MGHDK, SYGVNS. The CDR3 sequence is 15 residues long. V shed 4 bases, J shed 5 bases, and the junction held 4 bases outside the gene matches. The chain's CDR3 is CASSAGLAVNNEQFF. CDR3 nucleotide sequence: TGTGCCAGCAGTGCGGGACTAGCGGTTAACAATGAGCAGTTCTTC.

This chain joins TRBV7-2 and TRBJ2-5, with D possibly being TRBD1 or TRBD2 (5 bases each). The germline gives CDR1 SGHTA, CDR2 FQGNSA. The CDR3 is 15 amino acids. V lost 5 bases and J 1 base, leaving 14 bases between the germline ends. CDR3 nucleotide sequence: TGTGCCAGCAGCCTTTATGGGGGAACCCAAGAGACCCAGTACTTC. Its protein product is CASSLYGGTQETQYF.

CDR3 protein: CASSFSTVAPDTQYF. The CDR3 DNA reads TGTGCCAGCAGCTTCTCGACAGTGGCTCCGGATACGCAGTATTTT. The chain uses TRBV7-9 and TRBJ2-3; tentatively, D is TRBD1 (5 bases). The germline CDR1 and CDR2 sequences are SEHNR and FQNEAQ (reference sequence). V lost 3 bases, J lost 6 bases, and 16 bases lay in between. The length of the CDR3 is 15 residues.

The table lists this clone with a count of one. The chain has TRBV5-4 and TRBJ2-1; TRBD2 agrees at 13 bases. V dropped 4 bases and J dropped 8; count of bases not matched to a gene: 12. Per the germline V gene, CDR1 is SGHNT and CDR2 is YYREEE (reference sequence). The CDR3 has 17 amino acids. CDR3 residues: CASSLGLAGVSSHEQFF. The CDR3 DNA reads as TGTGCCAGCAGCCTCGGACTAGCGGGAGTTTCTAGCCATGAGCAGTTCTTC.